Reported below is one T cell receptor (beta chain). Its recognized antigen is unknown. Per-base qualities were not stored, and no clone one base away is much larger. This entry belongs to a study of Graves' ophthalmopathy and Graves' hyperthyroidism (dated by TCRdb to 2016 to 2019). Context from the whole study: Peripheral blood was collected at initial diagnosis, before any treatment. To tell Graves' ophthalmopathy apart from Graves' hyperthyroidism, and to predict which patients would progress to ophthalmopathy, the study relied on TCR beta repertoire signatures. T-cell repertoires of thyroid tissue and blood were compared in about six hyperthyroidism patients. An independent validation cohort was composed of roughly 19 hyperthyroidism patients and 17 patients who later progressed from hyperthyroidism to ophthalmopathy. To explore V-J signatures that separate ophthalmopathy from hyperthyroidism, a discovery set of 95 to 100 patients was enrolled, consisting of roughly 45 with ophthalmopathy and approximately 57 with stable hyperthyroidism. In total, some 130 blood samples were TCR-sequenced: approximately 40 ophthalmopathy, approximately 80 hyperthyroidism and about 17 hyperthyroidism-to-ophthalmopathy patients. The approximately 90 discovery patients were randomly split 7:3 into training and test sets. Following sampling, methimazole starting at 30 mg daily was administered to hyperthyroidism patients, and high-dose intravenous methylprednisolone was administered to ophthalmopathy patients.

Hyperthyroidism was defined as stable when no progression to ophthalmopathy occurred within 18 months of follow-up. The hyperthyroidism patients were 18 to 65 years old and newly diagnosed, with a disease duration of less than 2 months. Patients with other autoimmune diseases, uncontrolled infections, pregnancy or lactation were excluded from the study. Diagnosis relied on clinical symptoms, serum thyroxine, TRAb, thyroid ultrasound and orbital computed tomography. Ficoll-Paque density gradient centrifugation was used to isolate PBMCs from 8 to 10 ml of fresh peripheral blood. Trizol reagent was used to extract the total RNA, and its quality was then checked on an Agilent 2100 Bioanalyzer. TCR beta CDR3 regions were amplified from RNA transcripts for repertoire sequencing. The first round was an RT-PCR using HTBI primers with the Qiagen OneStep RT-PCR kit, and this first round was followed by a second-round multiplex PCR, then size selection and purification. Libraries were sequenced paired-end with 100 bp reads on an Illumina HiSeq2000. From the authors' description of their analysis: SOAPnuke was used to process the reads, throwing out any read that had adapters, had uncalled bases, had a mean Phred below 15, or lacked an exact constant-primer or identifier match. High-quality paired reads were merged with COPE v1.2.5. Each unique nucleotide sequence was defined as a clonotype, and clonotypes were aligned to IMGT TRB V, D and J references with MiTCR v1.1. The analysis was limited to V-J combinations with a frequency above 0.0001, which together covered 99.2% of repertoires. For each V-J combination, a TCR clonal expansion and chaos score was defined as F50 clonal expansion divided by the chaos observed in the TCRdist matrix. Welch's t-statistics and random forest were used to narrow the features down to over ten V-J combinations, which were then fed into a naive Bayes classifier. Thyroid-blood repertoire similarity was quantified with the Morisita-Horn index. TCRdb trimmed the raw reads at Q25, called clones with MiXCR and kept productive beta chains. Rows merge per CDR3 protein into single entries with the most common DNA and genes. These V and J calls originate from TCRdb's pipeline instead of the authors' own analysis. The table for this sample lists a few hundred thousand distinct CDR3 sequences; about 16% of them were counted only once. The ten largest clonotypes hold roughly 7% of the sample.

The investigation overall reported the following: In validation, the model predicted ophthalmopathy progression with over 60% sensitivity and roughly 72% specificity; more than ten predicted patients were CT-confirmed with GO in a median of approximately 6.5 months. In cross-validation, the 13-signature model distinguished ophthalmopathy from stable hyperthyroidism with less than 90% sensitivity and 81.08% specificity, while in the test set the corresponding values were around 79% and 71%. Among expanded thyroid clonotypes with frequency above 0.001, most also showed up in blood, which suggests that blood repertoires may reflect the thyroid immune response. Sample size was not statistically predetermined, and group allocation was not concealed from the investigators.

CDR1 and CDR2 are drawn from the germline V gene (reference sequence): LNHNV, YYDKDF. The CDR3 covers 16 residues, taking in both the cysteine and the phenylalanine. Only CDR3 DNA remains: 48 bases, in frame from the first base. The germline V end is reduced by 0 bases and the J end by 4 bases; junction bases left unmatched: 5. Sequencing was performed on peripheral blood. The clonotype was recovered from a woman under 30 with stable Graves' hyperthyroidism. Donor details come from another sample of the same person, matched by shared clones. The sequence links TRBV15 to TRBJ2-5, with TRBD2 identical over 10 junction bases. The CDR3 sequence is CATSREWTSGRETQYF. The nucleotide sequence is given as TGTGCCACCAGCAGAGAGTGGACTAGCGGACGAGAGACCCAGTACTTC.